A selection of T cell receptor beta chains follows, all from one sample in a study of OX40 agonist ivuxolimab in advanced cancers. Some clones are missing from TCRdb's copy, which holds only in-frame ones; the method was immunoSEQ multiplex PCR. Among about 77,000 clones listed, roughly 89% were seen once. The sample in question was CD4+ or CD8+ T cells sorted from blood, obtained in a trial of the OX40 agonist ivuxolimab. These receptors were obtained from an adult with an advanced solid tumor such as melanoma, head and neck, liver or kidney cancer. Each CDR3 is given with its conserved first and last residue. D genes are given only for firm matches. Size is omitted from some rows. Given values are once, few, many or a class for expanded clones.

-,-,TRBJ1-2,TRBV6-1,TGTGCCAGCAGTATGGGTTACCCCTATGGCTACACCTTC,CASSMGYPYGYTF
-,-,TRBJ2-5,TRBV11-2,TGTGCCAGCAGCCCCCCCCCGAGTCGGAAGACCCAGTACTTC,CASSPPPSRKTQYF
-,-,TRBJ2-7,TRBV30,TGTGCCTGGAGTGTCGGCCTCTCCTACGAGCAGTACTTC,CAWSVGLSYEQYF
-,TRBD1,TRBJ1-2,TRBV19,TGTGCCAGTAGTTCCCGACAGGGAAGCTATGGCTACACCTTC,CASSSRQGSYGYTF
-,TRBD2,TRBJ2-5,TRBV7-2,TGTGCCAGCAGCCCCCCCGCGGGGGGGCGGGAGACCCAGTACTTC,CASSPPAGGRETQYF
few,-,TRBJ2-4,TRBV7-6,TGTGCCAGCAGCTCCGGTCGTAATATGGCAGCGAAAAACATTCAGTACTTC,CASSSGRNMAAKNIQYF
-,-,TRBJ2-3,TRBV28,TGTGCCAGCAGTTTATGGGATACGCAGTATTTT,CASSLWDTQYF
-,-,TRBJ1-2,TRBV5-3,TGTGCCAGAAGCTTGTGGTGGGGGCGATTAGTTCATGGCTACACCTTC,CARSLWWGRLVHGYTF
-,-,TRBJ1-2,TRBV30,TGTGCCTGGAGCCATCTTGGGGGGCGGGCCCCCCACTATGGCTACACCTTC,CAWSHLGGRAPHYGYTF
-,-,TRBJ1-1,TRBV12-5,TGTGCTAGTGGCTCCATTGCGAGAGGGACTGAAGCTTTCTTT,CASGSIARGTEAFF
-,-,TRBJ2-7,TRBV2,TGTGCCAGCAGTGAAAGTGGGGGGGCAAGGTCCTACGAGCAGTACTTC,CASSESGGARSYEQYF
-,TRBD1,TRBJ1-1,TRBV7-9,TGTGCCAGCAGCTTCGAGACAGGGGGCTCGACTGAAGCTTTCTTT,CASSFETGGSTEAFF
-,TRBD1,TRBJ2-1,TRBV19,TGTGCCAGTATTGGGGACAGGGAGGATGAGCAGTTCTTC,CASIGDREDEQFF